Following are 22 T cell receptor beta chains from one sample sequenced in a study of CD8+ T cells in alopecia areata. Treatment given: oral pan-JAK inhibitor, 5-10 mg twice daily. Sequencing templates came from extracted RNA that was reverse transcribed into cDNA. Assay used: immunoSEQ multiplex PCR; TCRdb lists only in-frame clones, some missing. The sample has about 270,000 clones; about 62% are singletons. The material was CD4+ T cells sorted from blood, obtained around week 53, from a patient treated with tofacitinib. The receptors here all came from a human donor with alopecia areata.

Here the CDR3 DNA reads TGTGCCAGCAGTTACAGAGGAGCCCCCCTCCACTTT. Amino acid sequence: CASSYRGAPLHF. The V and J genes are TRBV6-5 and TRBJ1-6, with D unresolved. CDR1 is MNHEY, CDR2 SVGAGI, per germline. This CDR3 spans 12 amino acids. Between the trimmed V and J ends, which lost 2 bases and 13 bases, there was a span of 9 bases.

The rearrangement links TRBV9 to TRBJ1-2, with TRBD1 as a possible D gene (5 bases). The CDR3 loop spans 13 amino acids. Germline loops: CDR1 SGDLS, CDR2 YYNGEE. The V end was cut by 4 bases, the J end by 2 bases, with 9 bases between. The CDR3 here is CASSPRGNYGYTF. The DNA for the CDR3 is TGTGCCAGCAGCCCGCGGGGCAACTATGGCTACACCTTC.

This rearrangement joins TRBV7-2 to TRBJ1-6; TRBD1 agrees at 8 bases. The trim removed 4 bases at V and 7 bases at J, leaving 6 bases unmatched. CDR1 and CDR2 from the germline V gene are SGHTA and FQGNSA. The CDR3 is 15 amino acids. For the CDR3, the DNA is TGTGCCAGCAGCTCCGGACAGGGCCACAATTCACCCCTCCACTTT. Amino acids: CASSSGQGHNSPLHF. Full variable domain (missing parts from reference TRBV7-2 and TRBJ1-6): GAGVSQSPSNKVTEKGKDVELRCDPISGHTALYWYRQSLGQGLEFLIYFQGNSAPDKSGLPSDRFSAERTGGSVSTLTIQRTQQEDSAVYLCASSSGQGHNSPLHFGNGTRLTVT.

This chain connects TRBV5-1 to TRBJ2-1, with D possibly being TRBD1 or TRBD2 (5 bases each). The CDR3 is made up of 15 amino acids. Germline values: CDR1 SGHRS, CDR2 YFSETQ. Trimming shortened V by 7 bases and J by 4 bases, and 18 bases separated the two germline ends. As DNA, the CDR3 is TGCGCCAGCCATTCCGAGGGGACGGCTTACAATGAGCAGTTCTTC. Protein: CASHSEGTAYNEQFF.

The chain recombines TRBV30 with TRBJ2-1; D uncertain. V shed 1 base and J shed 1 base, with 5 bases lying between them. The CDR3 runs to 13 residues. Germline CDR1 and CDR2: GTSNPN and SVGIG (reference sequence). The CDR3 DNA sequence: TGTGCCTGGAGTGGTGAGTCCTACAATGAGCAGTTCTTC. This translates into CAWSGESYNEQFF.

This chain joins TRBV7-2 and TRBJ2-3, with a weak D call TRBD1 (6 bases). Germline values: CDR1 SGHTA, CDR2 FQGNSA. Trimming pared 2 bases from V and 12 bases from J, leaving 15 bases between. This CDR3 region has 13 residues. For the CDR3, the DNA is TGTGCCAGCAGCTTATGGGGGCAGGACGGCCAGTATTTT. Amino acids: CASSLWGQDGQYF.

The chain combines TRBV29-1 with TRBJ2-1; 7 bases are shared with TRBD2. V shed 4 bases, J shed 4 bases, and the junction held 7 bases outside the gene matches. Germline assignment: CDR1 SQVTM and CDR2 ANQGSEA. This CDR3 comprises 14 residues. Here the CDR3 reads CSVVRGEKYNEQFF. CDR3 coding DNA: TGCAGCGTTGTTCGGGGGGAAAAATACAATGAGCAGTTCTTC.

The CDR3 sequence is CASSQEGGGRDTQYF. The CDR3 DNA sequence: TGCGCCAGCAGCCAAGAAGGGGGGGGCAGGGATACGCAGTATTTT. The V and J genes are TRBV4-1 and TRBJ2-3, with D perhaps TRBD2 (7 bases). Trimming took off 0 bases at V and 6 bases at J, with 13 bases between the two ends. The CDR3 covers 15 residues. CDR1 and CDR2 (germline): MGHRA, YSYEKL.

The J gene is TRBJ2-7, the V gene TRBV14; a possible D gene is TRBD1 (6 bases). The CDR3 runs to 13 residues. CDR1 SGHDN and CDR2 FVKESK come from the germline V gene. The germline V and J ends were trimmed by 1 base and 4 bases, with 8 bases remaining between them. This CDR3 reads CASSQVRGYEQYF. For the CDR3, the DNA is TGTGCCAGCAGCCAAGTCAGGGGATACGAGCAGTACTTC.

The chain couples TRBV4-2 to TRBJ1-5; D unclear. The V gene lost 0 bases and the J gene lost 3 bases, with 9 bases spanning the gap. This CDR3 comprises 15 residues. Germline loops: CDR1 LGHNA, CDR2 YNFKEQ. CDR3 nucleotides: TGTGCCAGCAGCCAAGATATGGCGGCCAATCAGCCCCAGCATTTT. Translating gives CASSQDMAANQPQHF.

The V call is TRBV5-1, the J call TRBJ2-7; 9 bases line up with TRBD1. There are 15 residues in the CDR3. V dropped 2 bases and J dropped 1; count of bases not matched to a gene: 4. The germline CDR1 and CDR2 sequences are SGHRS and YFSETQ. The CDR3 spells CASSFPGTGSYEQYF. The CDR3 region has the DNA TGCGCCAGCAGCTTCCCCGGGACAGGGTCCTACGAGCAGTACTTC.

The chain recombines TRBV7-6 with TRBJ2-1; possible D gene TRBD2, 6 bases. The germline gives CDR1 SGHVS, CDR2 FNYEAQ. The CDR3 totals 16 residues. V shed 5 bases and J shed 0 bases, with 14 bases lying between them. The CDR3 DNA reads as TGTGCCAGCAGCCTAGATAGCGGCTTCTCCTACAATGAGCAGTTCTTC. This translates into CASSLDSGFSYNEQFF.

This chain uses TRBV6-6 with TRBJ1-6; unclear D gene. The V gene's germline CDR1 is MNHNY and CDR2 SVGAGI (reference sequence). This CDR3 is built from 15 residues. V was shortened by 3 bases and J by 9 bases, with 15 bases between the two germline ends. The CDR3 nucleotides are TGTGCCAGCAGTTATAGGGATGGGCTGGCTTCACCCCTCCACTTT. This encodes CASSYRDGLASPLHF.

The gene calls are TRBV7-3 and TRBJ2-3; D unresolved. Trimming cost V 2 bases and J 2 bases, with 5 bases left between them. CDR1 and CDR2 (germline): SGHTA, FQGTGA. The CDR3 has 13 amino acids. CDR3: CASSLSHTDTQYF. CDR3 DNA: TGTGCCAGCAGCTTATCACACACAGATACGCAGTATTTT. The complete variable domain, with remaining parts taken from reference TRBV7-3 and TRBJ2-3, reads GAGVSQTPSNKVTEKGKYVELRCDPISGHTALYWYRQSLGQGPEFLIYFQGTGAADDSGLPNDRFFAVRPEGSVSTLKIQRTERGDSAVYLCASSLSHTDTQYFGPGTRLTVL.

The chain carries TRBV19 and TRBJ1-2; TRBD1 matches 7 bases. There are 16 residues in the CDR3. V was clipped by 4 bases and J by 2 bases; unmatched bases: 10. CDR1 is LNHDA and CDR2 is SQIVND in the germline V gene (reference sequence). The CDR3 region has the DNA TGTGCCAGTAGTAAAAGCCGGACAGGAGGGAACTATGGCTACACCTTC. Encoded protein: CASSKSRTGGNYGYTF. Full variable domain (remainder filled in from reference TRBV19 and TRBJ1-2): DGGITQSPKYLFRKEGQNVTLSCEQNLNHDAMYWYRQDPGQGLRLIYYSQIVNDFQKGDIAEGYSVSREKKESFPLTVTSAQKNPTAFYLCASSKSRTGGNYGYTFGSGTRLTVV.

CDR3 DNA: TGTGCCAGTAGTCTCGGGACACCCAATCAGCCCCAGCATTTT. This gives the protein CASSLGTPNQPQHF. This rearrangement joins TRBV19 to TRBJ1-5; TRBD1 might be the D (6 bases). Trimming left V 5 bases short and J 3 bases short, with 11 bases between. This CDR3 region has 14 residues. Germline V gene lookup returns CDR1 LNHDA and CDR2 SQIVND (reference sequence).

This chain joins TRBV7-2 and TRBJ2-3; TRBD1 aligns across 9 bases. J was trimmed by 1 base and V by 5 bases; bases with no gene match: 13. In germline, CDR1 is SGHTA, CDR2 FQGNSA. This CDR3 region has 18 residues. The CDR3 loop is CASSLGPGTGLGTDTQYF. Written as DNA, the CDR3 is TGTGCCAGCAGCCTTGGTCCCGGGACAGGGTTGGGCACAGATACGCAGTATTTT.

CDR3: CASSSNRTGEKTQYF. The CDR3 DNA reads TGCGCCAGCAGCTCAAATAGGACAGGGGAAAAGACCCAGTACTTC. The chain joins TRBV5-1 to TRBJ2-5; 9 positions match TRBD1. Trimming took 3 bases from V and 6 from J; bases not matched to a gene: 9. The CDR3 has 15 residues. CDR1 is SGHRS and CDR2 is YFSETQ in the germline V gene.

A few counts support this clone. The chain has TRBV7-2 and TRBJ2-1; 8 bases are a match to TRBD1. CDR3 size: 15 residues. The germline V gene has CDR1 SGHTA and CDR2 FQGNSA. The junction had 7 bases not matched to a gene; V was cut back by 2 bases and J by 7 bases. The CDR3 protein is CASSLSGQEFNEQFF. CDR3 in DNA: TGTGCCAGCAGCTTATCGGGACAGGAATTTAATGAGCAGTTCTTC.

The rearrangement links TRBV29-1 to TRBJ2-7; 8 bases match TRBD1. CDR1 and CDR2 (germline): SQVTM, ANQGSEA. This CDR3 is 13 amino acids long. Trimming took 4 bases from V and 2 from J; bases not matched to a gene: 4. The DNA for the CDR3 is TGCAGCGTTGTGGCAGGGGGCCCCTACGAGCAGTACTTC. Translation: CSVVAGGPYEQYF.

This rearrangement joins TRBV4-2 to TRBJ1-2; 9 nucleotides line up with TRBD1. The CDR3 is made up of 15 amino acids. The V segment lost 4 bases and the J segment 4 bases; nucleotides outside the gene matches: 7. CDR1 and CDR2 (germline): LGHNA, YNFKEQ. CDR3 loop: CASSREQGAGYGYTF. DNA of the CDR3: TGTGCCAGCAGCCGAGAACAGGGGGCCGGCTATGGCTACACCTTC.

This rearrangement joins TRBV2 to TRBJ2-2; TRBD1 agrees at 9 bases. CDR3 length equals 15 residues. V dropped 6 bases and J dropped 2; count of bases not matched to a gene: 4. CDR1 and CDR2 (germline): SNHLY, FYNNEI. CDR3 residues: CASRGTGSNTGELFF. The CDR3 DNA sequence: TGTGCCAGCAGGGGGACAGGGTCTAACACCGGGGAGCTGTTTTTT.